The rows below give T cell receptor beta chains drawn from one sample of a study of blood T cells in healthy people across ages. TCRdb re-derived calls from the 5' RACE reads in MiXCR, one entry per CDR3 protein. The data hold around 690,000 distinct CDR3 sequences, with 45% to 65% observed a single time. The sequenced sample consisted of blood. All receptors derive from a man in his fifties or sixties in good health. Both conserved end residues are part of each CDR3. The D gene is left open where the match is weak. Clone size is given for some rows only: seen once, a few or many times, or a class if the clone is expanded.

size,J,D,V,CDR3,DNA
NA,TRBJ1-6,NA,TRBV20-1,CSATLGQSYNSPLHF,TGCAGTGCTACCTTAGGGCAGTCCTATAATTCACCCCTCCACTTT
NA,TRBJ2-5,TRBD2,TRBV5-4,CASSLDRSGEAETQYF,TGTGCCAGCAGCTTGGATCGTAGCGGGGAGGCAGAGACCCAGTACTTC
NA,TRBJ2-1,TRBD1,TRBV5-1,CASSFRGPYDEQFF,TGCGCCAGCAGCTTCAGGGGGCCCTACGATGAGCAGTTCTTC
NA,TRBJ1-1,NA,TRBV12-3/TRBV12-4,CASRKGSLNTEAFF,TGTGCCAGCAGGAAGGGGTCTCTGAACACTGAAGCTTTCTTT
NA,TRBJ2-3,NA,TRBV5-4,CASARSRSQIGTQYF,TGTGCCAGCGCCAGAAGTCGATCGCAGATTGGTACGCAGTATTTT
NA,TRBJ1-4,NA,TRBV20-1,CSAHDRMNEKLFF,TGCAGTGCTCACGACAGGATGAATGAAAAACTGTTTTTT
NA,TRBJ2-5,TRBD1,TRBV12-3/TRBV12-4,CASSIRQGGETQYF,TGTGCCAGCAGTATCAGACAGGGGGGAGAGACCCAGTACTTC
NA,TRBJ2-1,TRBD2,TRBV5-5,CASSLDGTSGGASDEQFF,TGTGCCAGCAGCTTGGATGGTACTAGCGGGGGGGCGTCAGATGAGCAGTTCTTC
NA,TRBJ1-1,NA,TRBV9,CASSSHGGVRAEAFF,TGTGCCAGCAGCTCGCACGGAGGGGTAAGGGCTGAAGCTTTCTTT
NA,TRBJ2-7,TRBD2,TRBV12-3/TRBV12-4,CASSLERGPYEQYF,TGTGCCAGCAGTTTGGAGCGGGGACCCTACGAGCAGTACTTC
NA,TRBJ2-6,NA,TRBV28,CASIYSSGANVLTF,TGTGCCAGCATCTACAGCTCTGGGGCCAACGTCCTGACTTTC
NA,TRBJ2-7,TRBD1,TRBV20-1,CSARRDSGTYEQYF,TGCAGTGCTAGACGGGACAGTGGAACATACGAGCAGTACTTC
few,TRBJ2-3,NA,TRBV14,CASSQGPSTDTQYF,TGTGCCAGCAGCCAAGGGCCTAGCACAGATACGCAGTATTTT
few,TRBJ1-6,NA,TRBV27,CASSPAGQRSSYNSPLHF,TGTGCCAGCAGTCCCGCCGGACAGAGGAGCTCCTATAATTCACCCCTCCACTTT
few,TRBJ2-4,NA,TRBV6-2/TRBV6-3,CASSPGDGDGKNIQYF,TGTGCCAGCAGTCCTGGAGATGGGGATGGCAAAAACATTCAGTACTTC
NA,TRBJ2-7,NA,TRBV7-2,CASSLGGSGVYEQYF,TGTGCCAGCAGCTTAGGGGGTAGCGGTGTCTACGAGCAGTACTTC
NA,TRBJ2-4,NA,TRBV28,CASSVTGTTSGIQYF,TGTGCCAGCAGCGTCACCGGGACAACCTCGGGCATTCAGTACTTC
NA,TRBJ1-2,TRBD1,TRBV20-1,CSARVGTGGRYTF,TGCAGTGCTAGAGTCGGGACAGGGGGCCGCTACACCTTC
NA,TRBJ1-4,NA,TRBV4-2,CASSPPGRENEKLFF,TGTGCCAGCAGCCCGCCGGGACGGGAAAATGAAAAACTGTTTTTT
NA,TRBJ1-6,TRBD1,TRBV29-1,CSVDRQGEVSNSPLHF,TGCAGCGTCGACAGACAGGGGGAGGTATCGAATTCACCCCTCCACTTT
NA,TRBJ2-4,NA,TRBV12-3/TRBV12-4,CASSLRRAGQNIQYF,TGTGCCAGCAGTTTACGTCGGGCAGGCCAAAACATTCAGTACTTC
NA,TRBJ2-5,TRBD2,TRBV7-2,CASSSVAGHQETQYF,TGTGCCAGCAGCTCGGTAGCGGGCCACCAAGAGACCCAGTACTTC